This T cell receptor beta chain was captured by sequencing in a study of T cell responses to AZD1222 COVID-19 vaccine. Study background: Recipients boosted at about 4 weeks or about 12 weeks are pooled.

Study results and limitations: Spike as a whole was targeted by vaccine-associated CD4 TCRs, dominant at 160-218 and 743-854. Nearly half of spike-specific TCRs reportedly target variant regions that are unmutated in the B.1.351 and B.1.1.7 variants.

The ends were cut back, 0 bases at V and 8 bases at J, with 12 bases in the middle. Germline assignment: CDR1 SGDLS and CDR2 YYNGEE. The CDR3 consists of 14 residues. Generated by immunoSEQ multiplex PCR, the TCRdb table keeps only in-frame clones and is missing some. This table holds more than 250,000 clones, roughly 93% found once. Note on this clone: What it recognizes is unknown.

Sequencing used peripheral blood, obtained on day 0 of AZD1222 vaccination. The source is an adult in good health. The J gene is TRBJ2-1, the V gene TRBV9, with D possibly being TRBD2 (5 bases). CDR3 sequence (DNA): TGTGCCAGCAGCGTAGTTTCGGGGTCGGATGAGCAGTTCTTC. It is translated as CASSVVSGSDEQFF.